The clone carrying this TCR beta chain has at least ten counts. The germline V gene has CDR1 SGHVS and CDR2 FQNEAQ. Trimming stripped 1 base from V and 1 base from J, with 17 bases between. The CDR3 has 18 residues. This record comes from a study of T cells in Graves' hyperthyroidism and ophthalmopathy. Amplification yielded TCR beta CDR3 regions, with RNA transcripts as the source. RT-PCR in the first round (using the HTBI primer set) targeted the TCR CDR3. Via MiXCR, TCRdb re-called the multiplex PCR reads, giving one row per CDR3 protein. The sample lists almost 350,000 distinct CDR3 sequences, around 18% occurring once.

The sample consisted of blood. The source of this sequence is a woman aged 40 to 50 with Graves' ophthalmopathy. The chain recombines TRBV7-8 with TRBJ2-4; D remains ambiguous. CDR3 amino acids: CASSLVPPLLEAKNIQYF. CDR3 DNA sequence: TGTGCCAGCAGCTTAGTACCTCCCCTACTCGAGGCCAAAAACATTCAGTACTTC. The full variable domain, rest sourced from reference TRBV7-8 and TRBJ2-4, is GAGVSQSPRYKVAKRGQDVALRCDPISGHVSLFWYQQALGQGPEFLTYFQNEAQLDKSGLPSDRFFAERPEGSVSTLKIQRTQQEDSAVYLCASSLVPPLLEAKNIQYFGAGTRLSVL.